This T cell receptor (beta chain) was sequenced for a study of control samples from healthy donors and cancer patients. The data were produced by immunoSEQ multiplex PCR, yet TCRdb's version contains in-frame clones alone and is incomplete. The sample shows over 65,000 clones, around nine tenths of them seen only once. Germline V gene lookup returns CDR1 SNHLY and CDR2 FYNNEI. This CDR3 is built from 13 residues. V lost 10 bases, J lost 7 bases, and 14 bases lay in between. The TCR was taken from a woman between 45 and 65 years old with colorectal cancer. V gene TRBV2 combines with J gene TRBJ1-6; a possible D gene is TRBD1 (6 bases). Sequencing was carried out using PBMCs. The CDR3 loop is CATLGAKNSPLHF. The DNA of the CDR3 is TGTGCCACCTTGGGGGCAAAAAATTCACCCCTCCACTTT.